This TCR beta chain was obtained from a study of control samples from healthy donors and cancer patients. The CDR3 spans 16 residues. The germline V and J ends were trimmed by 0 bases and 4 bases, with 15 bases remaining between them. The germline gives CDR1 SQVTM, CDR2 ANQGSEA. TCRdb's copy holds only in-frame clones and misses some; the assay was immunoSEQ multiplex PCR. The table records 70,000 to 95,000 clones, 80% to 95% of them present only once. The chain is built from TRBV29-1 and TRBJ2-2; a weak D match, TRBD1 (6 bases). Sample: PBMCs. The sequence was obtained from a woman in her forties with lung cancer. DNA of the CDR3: TGCAGCGTTGAAGAATTAGGACAGAAACCCACCGGGGAGCTGTTTTTT. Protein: CSVEELGQKPTGELFF.